This T cell receptor beta chain was identified in a study of blood T cell repertoires in COVID-19. Overall study context: The analysed material was cDNA or gDNA that came from T cells, B-cell-depleted T cells, or PBMCs.

Trimming shortened V by 2 bases and J by 13 bases, and 12 bases separated the two germline ends. Germline V gene data show CDR1 as LGHDT and CDR2 as YNNKEL (reference sequence). The CDR3 contains 13 residues. Clones were read by immunoSEQ multiplex PCR, and TCRdb kept only the in-frame ones, dropping some. The sample comprises around 280,000 clones, approximately 83% of which are singletons, and approximately 2% rests with the top ten. The chain couples TRBV3-1 (or the pseudogene TRBV3-2) to TRBJ1-6; D possibly corresponds to TRBD1 (6 bases). The sequence was obtained from a woman under 40 who had recovered from COVID-19. Sample: peripheral blood. CDR3 bases: TGTGCCAGCAGCCAACTGGGGGCGAGGCCCCTCCACTTT. Its translation is CASSQLGARPLHF.